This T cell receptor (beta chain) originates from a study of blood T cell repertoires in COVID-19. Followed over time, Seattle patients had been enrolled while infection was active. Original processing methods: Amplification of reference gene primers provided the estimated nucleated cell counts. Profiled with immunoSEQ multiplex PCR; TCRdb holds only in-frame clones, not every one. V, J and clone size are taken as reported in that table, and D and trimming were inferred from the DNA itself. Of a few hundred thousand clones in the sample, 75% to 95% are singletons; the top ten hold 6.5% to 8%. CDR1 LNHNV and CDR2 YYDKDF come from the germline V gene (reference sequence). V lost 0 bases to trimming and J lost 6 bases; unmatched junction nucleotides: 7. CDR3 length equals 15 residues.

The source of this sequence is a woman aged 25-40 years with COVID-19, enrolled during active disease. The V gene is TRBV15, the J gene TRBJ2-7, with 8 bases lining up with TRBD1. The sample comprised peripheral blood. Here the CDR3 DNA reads TGTGCCACCAGCAGAGATTCCCGACAGGGGTCCGAGCAGTACTTC. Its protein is CATSRDSRQGSEQYF.